The T cell receptor (beta chain) described here comes from a study of blood T cell repertoires in COVID-19. About the research overall: Whether acute or convalescent, the COVID-19 samples came from the United States, Italy and Spain.

Seattle patient enrollment occurred during active infection, with longitudinal follow-up thereafter. The CDR3 length is 16 residues. The germline V and J ends were trimmed by 3 bases and 0 bases, with 11 bases remaining between them. Germline CDR1 is SNHLY and CDR2 is FYNNEI. As originally analysed: Estimated nucleated cell counts came from reference gene primer amplification. Repertoires were generated with immunoSEQ multiplex PCR, while TCRdb's copy carries only in-frame clones and drops some. Clone size and the V and J calls come from that table; the DNA yielded D and trimming. The data show 95,000 to 150,000 clones, with over 75% seen just once and 15% to 20% held by the top ten.

Sequenced input: peripheral blood. The rearrangement joins TRBV2 to TRBJ1-4; D is uncertain. The source of this sequence is a man in his thirties or forties with COVID-19, enrolled during active disease. CDR3 DNA sequence: TGTGCCAGCAGTGAGATAGGTAGCCCAACTAATGAAAAACTGTTTTTT. Translated, it gives CASSEIGSPTNEKLFF.